The present entry profiles one T cell receptor (beta chain) with its context. Its specificity is unknown. The sample belongs to a study of CD8 T cells in Susac syndrome. General study results and limits: It was acknowledged by the study that relatively few individuals were included in its TCR sequencing and HLA analysis.

Random hexamers were used to reverse transcribe the RNA input (about 0.5 to 1 ug). Multiplex immunoSEQ PCR targeted 54 Vbeta and 13 Jbeta TCR beta segments. TCRdb re-called the immunoSEQ multiplex PCR reads through MiXCR, storing one row per CDR3 protein. The table shows under 70,000 distinct CDR3 sequences, with about 92% occurring only once. Per the germline V gene, CDR1 is LNHDA and CDR2 is SQIVND (reference sequence). V lost 3 bases and J lost 3; bases outside the gene matches: 6. This CDR3 comprises 15 residues. Sequencing of TCR beta covered CD8+ and CD4+ T cells obtained from blood. Bulk CD8+ and CD4+ cells came from magnetic negative isolation; CD8+ TEMRA by FACS.

The sample was CD8+ T cells from PBMCs. This chain links TRBV19 with TRBJ1-2, with 8 positions matching TRBD1. The origin of this receptor is a human donor in good health. The CDR3 nucleotides are TGTGCCAGTAGTATGAGCCAACAGGGGGACTATGGCTACACCTTC. Amino acids: CASSMSQQGDYGYTF.